This paragraph covers one TCR beta chain sequence. The clone's antigen remains unknown. Per-nucleotide qualities are absent, and no much larger clonotype sits a single base away. The collaborating institutions used their own protocols to collect whole blood in K2EDTA tubes. Collaborator samples were shipped for TCRbeta analysis as frozen whole blood, isolated PBMCs, or DNA extracted from either sample type. This entry is derived from a study of blood T cell repertoires in COVID-19 (dated by TCRdb to about 2020). At the level of the whole study: Samples from collaborators originated in the United States, Italy and Spain and spanned both the acute and convalescent phases of COVID-19. The prospective study material was composed of cDNA or gDNA derived from T cells, B-cell-depleted T cells, or PBMCs. The dataset comprised deeply sampled blood TCRbeta repertoires from subjects exposed to, actively infected with, or recovered from COVID-19. The repertoires were made available in a free public database intended to serve as a resource for research on the immune response to SARS-CoV-2. Samples came from the ongoing ImmuneRACE study (first 160 participants) plus 1,254 subjects from 6 global collaborators. Nearly every sample came with metadata listing a de-identified subject ID, COVID-19 status, age in years and sex. Where HLA class I and class II types were available, the types were taken from metadata supplied by the sample provider, not from assay-based typing.

The V and J ends are trimmed by 4 bases and 0 bases, leaving 16 bases between them. Counted from cysteine to phenylalanine, this CDR3 has 16 amino acids. Solely the CDR3 DNA is kept, with 48 bases framed from the first base. Here is what the overall study found, with its caveats: The quantity of clinical and demographic metadata differed by source and by participant and was supplied without curation.

The immunoSEQ Assay, a bias-controlled multiplex PCR, was used to amplify TCRbeta CDR3 regions from genomic DNA. Per the source publication's procedure: The number of nucleated cells in each sample was estimated by amplification of reference gene primers within the assay. Sequence reads were collapsed and filtered to measure the absolute abundance of every unique TCRbeta CDR3 rearrangement. Productive Simpson clonality was computed per sample as the square root of Simpson's diversity index over productive rearrangements. TCRdb obtained this table from immuneACCESS and retained in-frame rearrangements with V and J assigned. These tables miss some clones; where compared with another copy, unresolved V genes account for less than half of the shortfall, and the remainder is unexplained. The V and J calls and the clone size are those of that table, but D and trimming were determined from the DNA. This sample gives roughly 190,000 clones in total; around 80% of them show up just once. The ten top clones hold 2.9% of the sample.

The TCR sequence derives from a man aged 50-59 years with active or convalescent COVID-19. The sequencing input was peripheral blood. This sequence uses TRBV5-3 and TRBJ2-5, and TRBD2 may be the D gene, going by 6 matching bases. TRBV5-3 is assigned to the ORF class and has an uncertain function. The DNA sequence reads TGTGCCAGAAGCCCGGGTGGTCTAGCGAACCAAGAGACCCAGTACTTC. Its protein is CARSPGGLANQETQYF.